This TCR beta chain emerged from a study of blood T cell repertoires in COVID-19. Study-level background: The samples span acute and convalescent COVID-19 from the United States, Italy and Spain.

Original processing methods: From reference gene primer amplification, estimates of nucleated cell counts were derived. Assay: immunoSEQ multiplex PCR; the TCRdb copy retains only in-frame clones and omits some. V and J calls and clone size come straight from that table; D and trimming were deduced from the DNA. The top ten clones hold roughly 14% of a sample with about 220,000 clones, 88% of them seen once. Per germline, CDR1 SNHLY and CDR2 FYNNEI. With 6 bases removed from V and 6 bases from J, the gap between germline ends came to 12 bases. The CDR3 length is 12 residues. The genes are TRBV2 and TRBJ2-7; D possibly corresponds to TRBD2 (5 bases). This TCR came from a woman aged 45-59 years with acute COVID-19. What was sequenced was PBMCs or T cells enriched from blood (not recorded which). In nucleotides, the CDR3 is TGTGCCAGCAGCTCGGGGTTTTCCGAGCAGTACTTC. Protein sequence: CASSSGFSEQYF.